This T cell receptor (beta chain) was sequenced for a study of T-cell memory formation after mild COVID-19. This CDR3 is built from 11 residues. V lost 6 bases, J lost 3 bases, and 4 bases lay in between. Sample barcodes and UMIs were carried by the TCR alpha and TCR beta cDNA libraries that 5'RACE generated with constant-segment primers. TCRdb analysed the 5' RACE reads with MiXCR anew, one entry per CDR3 protein. The table has hundreds of thousands of distinct CDR3 sequences, approximately 15% seen once. This clonotype appeared many times. This chain connects TRBV12-3 or TRBV12-4 to TRBJ2-3; the D is unclear. This TCR was recovered from an adult woman who had mild COVID-19 (a few samples of this study predate the infection). Cell type and time point are not known. The sequencing input was PBMCs or a T cell subset sorted from them (not recorded which). The CDR3 reads CASSLTDTQYF. CDR3 coding DNA: TGTGCCAGCAGCTTAACAGATACGCAGTATTTT.